This T cell receptor beta chain was recovered during a study of neoadjuvant anti-PD-1 for oral cavity cancer (dated by TCRdb to 2020 to 2022). Turning to the overall study: Patients mostly received three to four biweekly doses of nivolumab at 3 mg/kg before curative-intent surgical resection. A fourth nivolumab dose was given around day 43 to patients without progression, and definitive surgical resection was performed in those patients on days 50-56. Under RECIST 1.1, patients with complete response, partial response or stable disease were classed as responders, and patients with progression were classed as non-responders. A roughly 34% response rate was observed in the parent correlative cohort, in which more than ten patients were included.

Survey sequencing of tumors used two replicates per sample, and the tumor libraries mostly started from 4.5 to 5.5 ug of input genomic DNA. The immunoSEQ hsTCRbeta kit was used to prepare TCRbeta libraries according to the manufacturer's instructions. The completed libraries were mixed into a single pool at 3 nM, then sequenced with an Illumina NovaSeq 6000 S4 flow cell. The authors' analysis ran thus. The immunoSEQ Analyzer was used for raw data preprocessing and quality control. The analysis was restricted to productive rearrangements, with each unique CDR3 amino acid sequence defining a clonotype. Repertoire clonality was estimated as the Gini-Simpson index, which was computed with the R package tcR. Student's t test was used to compare Gini indices, while Pearson correlation assessed associations with tumor size change. Here the immuneACCESS table is served through TCRdb, limited to in-frame sequences with V and J called. Missing clones are a known gap in these copies; in checked studies unresolved V genes cover under half, and the rest lacks a known reason. The V and J calls and clone size are taken from that table; D and trimming were inferred from the DNA. The sample has over 20,000 clones on record, more than 20% of them singletons. The ten largest clones capture about 15% of the sample.

The CDR3 has 17 amino acids, counting the end cysteine and phenylalanine. Just CDR3 DNA is preserved here, 51 bases in frame from base 1. V is shortened by 3 bases, J by 1 base, and the region joining them spans 19 bases. Taken from the germline V gene, the CDR1 and CDR2 loops are KGHSH and LQKENI. Regarding this clone: Its cognate antigen has yet to be identified. Qualities for individual bases were not recorded, and no much larger clone is one base off.

The sample's time point, from its label and the paper: after neoadjuvant nivolumab, at surgical resection. The patients had newly diagnosed stage II-IVA oral cavity squamous cell carcinoma and had not received any prior systemic or radiation treatment. The cohort consisted of patients with HPV-negative, locally advanced oral cavity squamous cell carcinoma. Samples were obtained from a longitudinal correlative study of a single-arm phase II trial of neoadjuvant nivolumab in oral cavity squamous cell carcinoma. Subject-matched pre- and post-treatment PBMCs and tumors from three responders and three non-responders underwent genomic DNA-based TCRbeta sequencing. Genomic DNA was isolated from tumor tissue using the Maxwell RSC DNA from Tissue kit. The paper as a whole reports these results and caveats: A higher pretreatment blood Treg/Th17 ratio correlated with both higher pretreatment blood TCRbeta clonality and lower post-treatment tumor TCRbeta clonality. Greater tumor shrinkage was correlated with larger post-treatment sizes of preexisting intratumoral clones, suggesting that expansion of preexisting clones contributed to response. TCR analyses included only three patients per response group, and the authors called for larger cohorts for validation.

The starting material was tumor tissue, obtained after nivolumab (anti-PD-1) treatment. The sequence was collected from a person aged 35 to 85 with oral cavity squamous cell carcinoma. The receptor chain draws on TRBV18 and TRBJ2-7; the D segment is perhaps TRBD1 or TRBD2, each sharing 5 matched bases. The CDR3 reads CASSPSFGTLRSYEQYF. At the DNA level, the sequence is TGTGCCAGCTCACCGTCCTTTGGGACCCTGCGATCCTACGAGCAGTACTTC.